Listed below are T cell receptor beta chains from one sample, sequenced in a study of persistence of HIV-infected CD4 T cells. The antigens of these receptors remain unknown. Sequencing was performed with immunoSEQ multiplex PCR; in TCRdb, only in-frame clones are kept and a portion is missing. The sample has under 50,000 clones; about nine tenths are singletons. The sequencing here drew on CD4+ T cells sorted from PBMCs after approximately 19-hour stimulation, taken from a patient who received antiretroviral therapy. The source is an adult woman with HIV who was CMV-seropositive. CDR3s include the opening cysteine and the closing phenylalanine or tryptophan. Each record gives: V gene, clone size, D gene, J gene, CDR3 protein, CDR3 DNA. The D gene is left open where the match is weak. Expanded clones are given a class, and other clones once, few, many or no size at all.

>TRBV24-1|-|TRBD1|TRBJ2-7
CATSPGGPSSYEQYF
TGTGCCACCAGCCCAGGGGGCCCCAGCTCCTACGAGCAGTACTTC
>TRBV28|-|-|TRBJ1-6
CASSVNRDSPLHF
TGTGCCAGCAGTGTGAACAGGGATTCACCCCTCCACTTT
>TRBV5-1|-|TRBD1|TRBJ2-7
CASSQILGGNEQYF
TGCGCCAGCAGCCAAATTCTAGGGGGCAACGAGCAGTACTTC
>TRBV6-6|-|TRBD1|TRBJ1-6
CASQGVVENSPLHF
TGTGCCAGCCAGGGGGTTGTGGAGAATTCACCCCTCCACTTT
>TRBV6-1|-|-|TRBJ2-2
CASSEAVSYDWNTGELFF
TGTGCCAGCAGTGAGGCGGTATCGTACGACTGGAACACCGGGGAGCTGTTTTTT
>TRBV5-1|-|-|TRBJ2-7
CASSSTGDASCEQYF
TGCGCCAGCAGCTCAACAGGAGACGCCTCCTGCGAGCAGTACTTC
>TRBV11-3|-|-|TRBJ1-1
CASSLSQEAFF
TGTGCCAGCAGCTTGTCTCAAGAGGCTTTCTTT
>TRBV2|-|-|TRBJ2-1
CASKVGSGPYNEQFF
TGTGCCAGCAAGGTGGGAAGCGGCCCTTACAATGAGCAGTTCTTC
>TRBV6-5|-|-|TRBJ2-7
CATQGIDPPYEQYF
TGTGCCACCCAAGGGATAGACCCACCCTACGAGCAGTACTTC
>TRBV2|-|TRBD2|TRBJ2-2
CASKVLAGITGELFF
TGTGCCAGCAAGGTCCTAGCGGGAATCACCGGGGAGCTGTTTTTT
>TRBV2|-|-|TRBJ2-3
CASSEAGLDTQYF
TGTGCCAGCAGTGAAGCTGGCCTCGATACGCAGTATTTT
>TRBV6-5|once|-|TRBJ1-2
CASSLTGNGYTF
TGTGCTAGCAGCCTTACAGGGAATGGCTACACCTTC
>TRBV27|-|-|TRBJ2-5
CASSLRGPRAAGEETQYF
TGTGCCAGCAGTTTAAGGGGGCCGAGGGCAGCGGGAGAAGAGACCCAGTACTTC
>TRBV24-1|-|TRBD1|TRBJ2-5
CATSDGGQGRETQYF
TGTGCCACCAGTGATGGCGGACAGGGGAGAGAGACCCAGTACTTC
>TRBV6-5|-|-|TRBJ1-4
CASSYGTPHNEKLFF
TGTGCCAGCAGTTACGGGACACCCCATAATGAAAAACTGTTTTTT
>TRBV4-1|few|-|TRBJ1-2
CASSQGAGSYGYTF
TGCGCCAGCAGCCAGGGTGCTGGGTCCTATGGCTACACCTTC
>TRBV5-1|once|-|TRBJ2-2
CASSLGQILTGELFF
TGCGCCAGCAGCCTTGGACAGATACTCACCGGGGAGCTGTTTTTT
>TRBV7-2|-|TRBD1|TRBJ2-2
CASSLVGQGVGGELFF
TGTGCCAGCAGCTTAGTGGGACAGGGGGTTGGCGGGGAGCTGTTTTTT
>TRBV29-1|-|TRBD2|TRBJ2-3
CSVETGLAGSTDTQYF
TGCAGCGTTGAGACGGGACTAGCGGGGAGCACAGATACGCAGTATTTT
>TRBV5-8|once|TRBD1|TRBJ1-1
CASSLGWDRGTEAFF
TGTGCCAGCAGCTTGGGTTGGGACAGGGGCACTGAAGCTTTCTTT
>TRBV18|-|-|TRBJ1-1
CASSPSTGLNTEAFF
TGTGCCAGCTCACCCTCCACGGGGTTGAACACTGAAGCTTTCTTT
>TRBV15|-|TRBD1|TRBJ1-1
CATEGQSNTEAFF
TGTGCCACTGAGGGACAGAGCAACACTGAAGCTTTCTTT
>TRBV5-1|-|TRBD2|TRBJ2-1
CASSPGTSGSYEQFF
TGCGCCAGCAGCCCGGGGACTAGCGGGAGTTATGAGCAGTTCTTC
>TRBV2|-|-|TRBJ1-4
CASSEQGQSNEKLFF
TGTGCCAGCAGTGAACAGGGCCAGTCTAATGAAAAACTGTTTTTT